This TCR beta chain was sequenced in a study of blood T cell repertoires in COVID-19. About the research overall: Samples of COVID-19 (acute and convalescent) were obtained from the United States, Italy and Spain. Sample material is recorded as cDNA or gDNA derived from T cells, B-cell-depleted T cells, or PBMCs.

Original analysis: Amplification of reference gene primers was used by the study to estimate nucleated cell counts. Measured with immunoSEQ multiplex PCR; TCRdb has only the in-frame clones, and not every one. From that table come the V and J calls and clone size; the DNA was used to work out D and trimming. The top ten clones hold 4% of a sample with roughly 330,000 clones, around 89% of them seen once. Trimming took off 1 base at V and 7 bases at J, with 14 bases between the two ends. The length of the CDR3 is 14 residues. Germline V gene data show CDR1 as SGHDN and CDR2 as FVKESK. The rearrangement links TRBV14 to TRBJ2-7; D gene uncertain. The sequence derives from a woman aged 45 to 65 with active or convalescent COVID-19. Sequenced input: peripheral blood. This chain's CDR3 is CASSQGGVSREQYF. For the CDR3, the DNA is TGTGCCAGCAGCCAAGGTGGAGTCTCAAGGGAGCAGTACTTC.